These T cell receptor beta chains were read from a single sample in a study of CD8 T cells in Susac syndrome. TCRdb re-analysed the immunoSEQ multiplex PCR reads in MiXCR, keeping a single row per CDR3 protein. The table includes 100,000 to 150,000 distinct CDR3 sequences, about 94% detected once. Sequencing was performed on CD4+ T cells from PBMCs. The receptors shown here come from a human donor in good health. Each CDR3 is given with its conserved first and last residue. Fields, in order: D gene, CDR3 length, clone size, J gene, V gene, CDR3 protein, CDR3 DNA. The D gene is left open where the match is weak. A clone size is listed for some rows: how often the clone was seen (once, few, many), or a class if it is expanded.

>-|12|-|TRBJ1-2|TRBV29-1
CSVVGGNYGYTF
TGCAGCGTTGTAGGTGGAAACTATGGCTACACCTTC
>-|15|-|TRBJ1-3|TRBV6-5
CASSRSEPSGNTIYF
TGTGCCAGCAGTCGATCGGAGCCCTCTGGAAACACCATATATTTT
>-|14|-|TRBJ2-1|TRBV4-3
CASSPVAVDNEQFF
TGCGCCAGCAGCCCCGTAGCGGTCGACAATGAGCAGTTCTTC
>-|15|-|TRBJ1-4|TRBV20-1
CSATPTAATNEKLFF
TGCAGTGCTACCCCAACGGCGGCAACTAATGAAAAACTGTTTTTT
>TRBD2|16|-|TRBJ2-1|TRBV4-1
CASSPSGGRARNEQFF
TGCGCCAGCAGCCCGAGCGGGGGGAGGGCCAGGAATGAGCAGTTCTTC
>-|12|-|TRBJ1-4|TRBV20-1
CSARVGNEKLFF
TGCAGTGCTAGAGTCGGAAATGAAAAACTGTTTTTT
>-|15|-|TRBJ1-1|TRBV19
CASSIGNSRGTEAFF
TGTGCCAGTAGTATAGGAAACAGTAGGGGCACTGAAGCTTTCTTT
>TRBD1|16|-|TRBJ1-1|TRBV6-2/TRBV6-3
CASSFPTGMQNTEAFF
TGTGCCAGCAGTTTTCCGACAGGGATGCAGAACACTGAAGCTTTCTTT
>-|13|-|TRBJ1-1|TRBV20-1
CSAPPGTNTEAFF
TGCAGTGCTCCACCGGGGACCAACACTGAAGCTTTCTTT
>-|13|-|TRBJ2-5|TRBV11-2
CASSLQQEGSQYF
TGTGCCAGCAGCTTACAGCAGGAGGGGTCCCAGTACTTC
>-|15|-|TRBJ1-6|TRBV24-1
CATSDWTRGPSPLHF
TGTGCCACCAGTGATTGGACCCGAGGTCCGTCACCCCTCCACTTT
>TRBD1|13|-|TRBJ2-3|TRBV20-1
CSALSTGTDTQYF
TGCAGTGCCCTCTCGACAGGGACAGATACGCAGTATTTT
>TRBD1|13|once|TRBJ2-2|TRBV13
CASRHRGTGELFF
TGTGCCAGCAGACACAGGGGTACCGGGGAGCTGTTTTTT
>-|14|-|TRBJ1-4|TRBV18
CASSLGRTNEKLFF
TGTGCCAGCTCGCTCGGACGAACTAATGAAAAACTGTTTTTT
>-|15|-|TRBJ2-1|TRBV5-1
CASSPLGGSYNEQFF
TGCGCCAGCAGCCCCTTAGGGGGCTCCTACAATGAGCAGTTCTTC
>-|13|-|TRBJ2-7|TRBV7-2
CASSLGSAYEQYF
TGTGCCAGCAGCTTAGGGTCCGCCTACGAGCAGTACTTC
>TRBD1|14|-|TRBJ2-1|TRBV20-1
CSAIWDRGTNEQFF
TGCAGTGCCATTTGGGACAGGGGGACTAATGAGCAGTTCTTC
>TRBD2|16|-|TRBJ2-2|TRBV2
CASSASGRAGTGELFF
TGTGCCAGCAGCGCTAGCGGGAGGGCCGGCACCGGGGAGCTGTTTTTT
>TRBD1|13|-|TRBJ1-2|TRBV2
CASSGQGAFGYTF
TGTGCCAGCAGTGGACAGGGGGCGTTTGGCTACACCTTC
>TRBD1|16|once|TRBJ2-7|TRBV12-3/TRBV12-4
CASSSLGQGTSYEQYF
TGTGCCAGCAGTTCCCTTGGACAGGGGACCTCCTACGAGCAGTACTTC
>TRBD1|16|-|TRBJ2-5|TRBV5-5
CASSLAVQGAGETQYF
TGTGCCAGCAGCTTGGCCGTCCAGGGGGCGGGGGAGACCCAGTACTTC
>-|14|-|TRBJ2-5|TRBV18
CASSPIDGQETQYF
TGTGCCAGCTCACCAATAGACGGACAAGAGACCCAGTACTTC
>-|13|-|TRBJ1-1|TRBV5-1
CASSPNAGTEAFF
TGCGCCAGCAGCCCGAATGCAGGCACTGAAGCTTTCTTT
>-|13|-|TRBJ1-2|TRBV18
CASSDGTGYGYTF
TGTGCCAGCTCCGATGGCACGGGCTATGGCTACACCTTC
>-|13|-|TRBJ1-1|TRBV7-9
CASSLFDLAEAFF
TGTGCCAGCAGCTTATTTGATCTCGCTGAAGCTTTCTTT
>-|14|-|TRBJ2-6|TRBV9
CASSVGGGANVLTF
TGTGCCAGCAGCGTAGGCGGGGGGGCCAACGTCCTGACTTTC
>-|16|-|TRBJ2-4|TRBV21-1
CASPQTGQGDKNIQYF
TGTGCCAGCCCCCAGACGGGGCAGGGAGACAAAAACATTCAGTACTTC
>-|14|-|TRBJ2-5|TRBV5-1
CASSLGQGSETQYF
TGCGCCAGCAGCTTAGGGCAGGGGTCAGAGACCCAGTACTTC
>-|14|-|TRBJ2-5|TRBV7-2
CASSSTTGTETQYF
TGTGCCAGCAGTTCGACGACTGGAACGGAGACCCAGTACTTC
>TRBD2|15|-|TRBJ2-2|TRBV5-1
CASRNSGANTGELFF
TGCGCCAGCCGAAATAGCGGGGCGAACACCGGGGAGCTGTTTTTT
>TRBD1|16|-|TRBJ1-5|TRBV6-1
CASSLRQGRDNQPQHF
TGTGCCAGCAGTCTTCGACAGGGTAGGGACAATCAGCCCCAGCATTTT
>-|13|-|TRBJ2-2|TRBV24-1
CATSVLNTGELFF
TGTGCCACCAGTGTTTTGAACACCGGGGAGCTGTTTTTT
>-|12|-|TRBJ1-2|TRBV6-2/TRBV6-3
CASSNREYGYTF
TGTGCCAGCAGCAACAGGGAGTATGGCTACACCTTC
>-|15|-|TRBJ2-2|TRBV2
CAIRTGHSNTGELFF
TGTGCCATCCGTACAGGGCACTCGAACACCGGGGAGCTGTTTTTT
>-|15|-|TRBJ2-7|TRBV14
CASSFLGQGPYEQYF
TGTGCCAGCAGCTTCCTGGGGCAGGGTCCCTACGAGCAGTACTTC
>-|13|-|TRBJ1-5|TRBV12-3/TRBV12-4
CASSSGSLQPQHF
TGTGCCAGCAGCTCCGGTTCCCTTCAGCCCCAGCATTTT